Presented here are 2 T cell receptor beta chains from one specimen sequenced in a study of blood T cell repertoires in COVID-19. The data were produced by immunoSEQ multiplex PCR, yet TCRdb's version contains in-frame clones alone and is incomplete. The sample has about 150,000 clones; roughly 80% are singletons. The sample was peripheral blood. These receptors originate from a woman aged 70-85 years with COVID-19, enrolled during active disease.

This chain links TRBV5-1 with TRBJ2-3; tentatively, D is TRBD1 (5 bases). The germline V and J ends were trimmed by 6 bases and 0 bases, with 14 bases remaining between them. CDR3 size: 15 residues. Germline lookup yields CDR1 SGHRS and CDR2 YFSETQ. The CDR3 region is CASKLDSTSTDTQYF. CDR3 coding DNA: TGCGCCAGCAAACTTGACAGCACTAGCACAGATACGCAGTATTTT.

V usage is TRBV11-2 and J usage is TRBJ2-5; tentative D call: TRBD2 (6 bases). V shed 4 bases and J shed 1 base, with 13 bases lying between them. Germline values: CDR1 SGHAT, CDR2 FQNNGV. The CDR3 runs 15 residues. The CDR3 DNA reads TGTGCCAGCAGCTCCCGGCGGGGACCCCAAGAGACCCAGTACTTC. It specifies CASSSRRGPQETQYF.